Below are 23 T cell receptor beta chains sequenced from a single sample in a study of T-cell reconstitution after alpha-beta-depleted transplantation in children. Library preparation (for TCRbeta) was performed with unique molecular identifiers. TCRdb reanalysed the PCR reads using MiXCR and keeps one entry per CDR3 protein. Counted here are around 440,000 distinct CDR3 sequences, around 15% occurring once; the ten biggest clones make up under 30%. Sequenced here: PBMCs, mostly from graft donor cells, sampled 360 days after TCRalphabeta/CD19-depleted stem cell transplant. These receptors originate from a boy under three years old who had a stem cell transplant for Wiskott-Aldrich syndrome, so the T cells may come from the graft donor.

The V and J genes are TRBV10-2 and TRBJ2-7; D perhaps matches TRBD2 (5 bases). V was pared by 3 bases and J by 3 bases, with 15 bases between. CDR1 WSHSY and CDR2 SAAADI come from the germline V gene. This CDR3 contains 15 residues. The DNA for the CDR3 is TGCGCCAGCAGTGAACGAGGGAGAGGTTTCTACGAGCAGTACTTC. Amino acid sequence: CASSERGRGFYEQYF.

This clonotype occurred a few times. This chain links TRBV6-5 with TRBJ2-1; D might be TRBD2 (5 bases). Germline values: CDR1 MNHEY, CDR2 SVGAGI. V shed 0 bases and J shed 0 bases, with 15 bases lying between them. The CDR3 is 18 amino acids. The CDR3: CASSYSRKRLSSYNEQFF. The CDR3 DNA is TGTGCCAGCAGTTACTCGAGAAAGCGGCTTAGCTCCTACAATGAGCAGTTCTTC.

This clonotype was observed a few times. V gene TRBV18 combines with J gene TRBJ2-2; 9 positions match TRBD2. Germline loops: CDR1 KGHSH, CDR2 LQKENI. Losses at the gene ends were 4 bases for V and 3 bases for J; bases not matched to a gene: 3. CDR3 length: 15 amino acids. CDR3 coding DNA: TGTGCCAGCTCACGCCTAGCGGGGCACACCGGGGAGCTGTTTTTT. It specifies CASSRLAGHTGELFF.

CDR3 loop: CASSRTRRNGELFF. DNA of the CDR3: TGCGCCAGCAGCCGGACTAGGAGGAACGGGGAGCTGTTTTTT. The chain combines TRBV4-3 with TRBJ2-2; 7 bases align to TRBD2. The CDR3 has 14 residues. CDR1 is LGHNA and CDR2 is YSLEER in the germline V gene. With V trimmed by 4 bases and J by 7 bases, 6 bases remained unmatched.

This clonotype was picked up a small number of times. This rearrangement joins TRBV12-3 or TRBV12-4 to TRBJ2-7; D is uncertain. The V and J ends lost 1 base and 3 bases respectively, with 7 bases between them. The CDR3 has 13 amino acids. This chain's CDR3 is CASSLGQFYEQYF. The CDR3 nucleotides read TGTGCCAGCAGTTTAGGCCAGTTCTACGAGCAGTACTTC.

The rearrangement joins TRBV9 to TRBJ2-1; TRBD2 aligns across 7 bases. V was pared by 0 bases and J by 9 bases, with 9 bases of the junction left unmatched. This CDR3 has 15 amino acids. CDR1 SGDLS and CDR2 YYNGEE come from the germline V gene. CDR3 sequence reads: CASSVGGGRAGEQFF. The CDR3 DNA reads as TGTGCCAGCAGCGTAGGAGGTGGGAGGGCCGGTGAGCAGTTCTTC.

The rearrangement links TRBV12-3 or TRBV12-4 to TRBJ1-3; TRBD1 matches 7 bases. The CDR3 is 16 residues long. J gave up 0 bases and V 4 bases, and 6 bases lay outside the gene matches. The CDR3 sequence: CASSSKGQSSGNTIYF. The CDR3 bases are TGTGCCAGCAGTTCGAAGGGACAGAGCTCTGGAAACACCATATATTTT.

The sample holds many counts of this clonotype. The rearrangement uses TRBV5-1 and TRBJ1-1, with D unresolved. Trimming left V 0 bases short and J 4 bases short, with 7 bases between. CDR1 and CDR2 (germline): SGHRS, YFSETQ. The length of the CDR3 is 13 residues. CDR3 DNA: TGCGCCAGCAGCTTGGATTGGTTCACTGAAGCTTTCTTT. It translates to CASSLDWFTEAFF.

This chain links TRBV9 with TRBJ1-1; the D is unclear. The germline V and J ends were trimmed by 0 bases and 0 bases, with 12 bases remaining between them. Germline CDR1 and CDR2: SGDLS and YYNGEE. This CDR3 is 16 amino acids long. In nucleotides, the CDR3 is TGTGCCAGCAGCGTAGGAGGGAGCCCGATGAACACTGAAGCTTTCTTT. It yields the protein CASSVGGSPMNTEAFF.

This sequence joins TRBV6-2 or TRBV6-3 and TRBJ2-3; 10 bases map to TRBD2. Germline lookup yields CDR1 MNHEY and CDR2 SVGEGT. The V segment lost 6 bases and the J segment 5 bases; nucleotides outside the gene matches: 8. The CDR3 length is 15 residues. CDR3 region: CASSIAGGLVDTQYF. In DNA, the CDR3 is TGTGCCAGCAGCATAGCGGGAGGTTTGGTAGATACGCAGTATTTT.

CDR3 region: CASSLPAVGETQYF. CDR3 nucleotide sequence: TGTGCCAGCAGCTTGCCAGCAGTTGGGGAGACCCAGTACTTC. This chain uses TRBV7-2 with TRBJ2-5; D is ambiguous. From germline, CDR1 is SGHTA and CDR2 FQGNSA. V dropped 3 bases and J dropped 5 bases, with 13 bases sitting between them. There are 14 residues in the CDR3.

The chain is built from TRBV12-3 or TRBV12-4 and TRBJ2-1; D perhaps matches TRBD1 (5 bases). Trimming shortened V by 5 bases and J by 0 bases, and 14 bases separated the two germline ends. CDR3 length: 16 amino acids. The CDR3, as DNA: TGTGCCAGCAGTGCTCAGGGTTCCCTCTCCTACAATGAGCAGTTCTTC. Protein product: CASSAQGSLSYNEQFF.

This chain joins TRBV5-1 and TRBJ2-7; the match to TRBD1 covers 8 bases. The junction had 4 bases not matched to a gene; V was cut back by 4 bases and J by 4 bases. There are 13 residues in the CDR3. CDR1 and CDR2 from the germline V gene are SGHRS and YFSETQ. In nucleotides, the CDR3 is TGCGCCAGCAGCGAGACAGGGGTGTACGAGCAGTACTTC. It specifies CASSETGVYEQYF.

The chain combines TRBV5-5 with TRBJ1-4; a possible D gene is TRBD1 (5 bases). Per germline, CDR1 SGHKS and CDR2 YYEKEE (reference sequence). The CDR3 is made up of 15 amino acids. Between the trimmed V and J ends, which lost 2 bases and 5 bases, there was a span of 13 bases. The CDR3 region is CASSFLGLLNEKLFF. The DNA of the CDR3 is TGTGCCAGCAGCTTCTTGGGACTTCTCAATGAAAAACTGTTTTTT.

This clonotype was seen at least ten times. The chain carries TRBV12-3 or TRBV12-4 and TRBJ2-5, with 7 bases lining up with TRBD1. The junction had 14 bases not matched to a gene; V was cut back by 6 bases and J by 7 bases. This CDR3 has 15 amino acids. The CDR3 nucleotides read TGTGCCAGCAGCCCTTTGGGGACAGCTAGGACGACCCAGTACTTC. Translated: CASSPLGTARTTQYF.

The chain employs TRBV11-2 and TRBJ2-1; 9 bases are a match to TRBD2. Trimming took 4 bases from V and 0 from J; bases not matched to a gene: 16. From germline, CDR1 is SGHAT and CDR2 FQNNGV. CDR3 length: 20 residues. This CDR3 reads CASSSAEIAGALSSYNEQFF. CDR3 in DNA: TGTGCCAGCAGCTCTGCCGAGATAGCGGGGGCTTTAAGCTCCTACAATGAGCAGTTCTTC.

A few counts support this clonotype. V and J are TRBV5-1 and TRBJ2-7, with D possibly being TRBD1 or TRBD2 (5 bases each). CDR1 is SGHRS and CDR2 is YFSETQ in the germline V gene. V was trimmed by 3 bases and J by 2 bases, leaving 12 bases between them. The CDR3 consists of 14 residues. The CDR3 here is CASSYGTPAYEQYF. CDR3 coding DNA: TGCGCCAGCAGCTACGGGACGCCAGCCTACGAGCAGTACTTC. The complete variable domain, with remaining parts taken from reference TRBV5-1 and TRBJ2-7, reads KAGVTQTPRYLIKTRGQQVTLSCSPISGHRSVSWYQQTPGQGLQFLFEYFSETQRNKGNFPGRFSGRQFSNSRSEMNVSTLELGDSALYLCASSYGTPAYEQYFGPGTRLTVT.

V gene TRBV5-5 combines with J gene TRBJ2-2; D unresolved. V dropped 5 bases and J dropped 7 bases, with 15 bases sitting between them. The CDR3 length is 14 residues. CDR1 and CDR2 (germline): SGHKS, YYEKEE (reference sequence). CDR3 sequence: CASSSQPASGELFF. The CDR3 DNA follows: TGTGCCAGCAGTTCTCAGCCGGCGAGCGGGGAGCTGTTTTTT.

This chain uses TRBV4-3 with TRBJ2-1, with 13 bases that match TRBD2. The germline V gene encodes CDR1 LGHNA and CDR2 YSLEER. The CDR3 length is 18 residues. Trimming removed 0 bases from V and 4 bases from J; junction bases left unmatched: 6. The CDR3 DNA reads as TGCGCCAGCAGCCAAGACGCCGGGACTAGCGGGGAGTACAATGAGCAGTTCTTC. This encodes CASSQDAGTSGEYNEQFF.

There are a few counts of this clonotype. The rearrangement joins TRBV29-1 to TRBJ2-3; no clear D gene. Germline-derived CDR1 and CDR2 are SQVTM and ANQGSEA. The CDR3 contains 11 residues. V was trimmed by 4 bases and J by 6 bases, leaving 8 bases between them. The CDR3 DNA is TGCAGCGTTGGATATTTGGATACGCAGTATTTT. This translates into CSVGYLDTQYF.

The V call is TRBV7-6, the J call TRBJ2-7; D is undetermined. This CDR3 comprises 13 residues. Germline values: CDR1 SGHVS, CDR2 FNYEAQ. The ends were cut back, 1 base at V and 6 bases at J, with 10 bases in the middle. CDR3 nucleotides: TGTGCCAGCAGCTTAGTCGACATCCGCGAGCAGTACTTC. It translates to CASSLVDIREQYF.

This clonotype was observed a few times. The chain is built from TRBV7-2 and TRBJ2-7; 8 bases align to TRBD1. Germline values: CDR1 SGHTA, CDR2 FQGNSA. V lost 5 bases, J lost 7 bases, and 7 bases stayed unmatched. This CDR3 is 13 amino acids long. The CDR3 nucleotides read TGTGCCAGCAGCCCCAGGGGGCTCGGAGAGCAGTACTTC. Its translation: CASSPRGLGEQYF.

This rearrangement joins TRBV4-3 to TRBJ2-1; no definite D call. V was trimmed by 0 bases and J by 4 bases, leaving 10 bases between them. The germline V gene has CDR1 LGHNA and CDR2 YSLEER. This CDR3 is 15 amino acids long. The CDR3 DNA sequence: TGCGCCAGCAGCCAAGATGCGACTGAGTACAATGAGCAGTTCTTC. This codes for CASSQDATEYNEQFF.